The rows below give T cell receptor beta chains drawn from one sample of a study of T cell repertoires in cytomegalovirus infection. TCRdb re-called the reads through MiXCR, storing one row per CDR3 protein. The table shows about 770,000 distinct CDR3 sequences, with roughly 29% occurring only once. Which antigens these TCRs recognize remains unknown. The input for sequencing was cultured CD8+ T cells from PBMCs, taken from culture after CMV antigen stimulation. Source of these receptors: a human donor in good health (CMV status not recorded). Some clones in this sample may be carry-over from other donors' samples. Both conserved end residues are part of each CDR3. Each record gives: clone size, J gene, D gene, V gene, CDR3 protein, CDR3 DNA. The D gene is left open where the match is weak. Expanded clones are given a class, and other clones once, few, many or no size at all.

NA,TRBJ1-2,NA,TRBV27,CASSLLGPRIYGYTF,TGTGCCAGCAGTTTACTCGGGCCTCGAATCTATGGCTACACCTTC
few,TRBJ1-6,NA,TRBV12-3/TRBV12-4,CASALRVDSPLHF,TGTGCCAGCGCCCTGAGGGTCGATTCACCCCTCCACTTT
many,TRBJ2-5,TRBD2,TRBV7-2,CASGIAGGPETQYF,TGTGCCAGCGGAATAGCGGGGGGCCCAGAGACCCAGTACTTC
NA,TRBJ2-5,TRBD2,TRBV4-2,CASSQDLVLASGWETQYF,TGTGCCAGCAGCCAAGATTTGGTGTTGGCTAGCGGTTGGGAGACCCAGTACTTC
few,TRBJ1-1,NA,TRBV6-5,CAISRGTEAFF,TGTGCCATTAGTCGGGGAACTGAAGCTTTCTTT
NA,TRBJ2-1,TRBD1,TRBV19,CASSHPDRPSSYNEQFF,TGTGCCAGTAGTCACCCGGACAGGCCTAGCTCCTACAATGAGCAGTTCTTC
medium-sized,TRBJ2-6,NA,TRBV7-2,CASSLGANVLTF,TGTGCCAGCAGCCTTGGGGCCAACGTCCTGACTTTC
NA,TRBJ2-2,NA,TRBV6-5,CASSYLAEGVDGGELFF,TGTGCCAGCAGTTACTTAGCCGAGGGGGTGGACGGCGGGGAGCTGTTTTTT
NA,TRBJ2-5,NA,TRBV19,CASSIANHQETQYF,TGTGCCAGTAGTATCGCCAACCACCAAGAGACCCAGTACTTC
many,TRBJ1-6,NA,TRBV12-3/TRBV12-4,CASTGTEYNSPLHF,TGTGCCAGCACCGGGACCGAGTATAATTCACCCCTCCACTTT
few,TRBJ2-7,TRBD2,TRBV7-8,CASSSPRWGSGASSYEQYF,TGTGCCAGCAGCTCCCCCCGCTGGGGTAGCGGGGCAAGCTCCTACGAGCAGTACTTC
NA,TRBJ1-2,NA,TRBV19,CATGVLNYGYTF,TGTGCCACGGGCGTACTTAACTATGGCTACACCTTC
NA,TRBJ2-6,TRBD1,TRBV7-9,CASSLPGGSGANVLTF,TGTGCCAGCAGCTTACCAGGGGGCTCTGGGGCCAACGTCCTGACTTTC
NA,TRBJ2-7,NA,TRBV11-3,CASSLDNGEQYF,TGTGCCAGCAGCTTAGATAACGGAGAGCAGTACTTC
NA,TRBJ1-4,NA,TRBV7-8,CASSLEGPALHEKLFF,TGTGCCAGCAGCTTAGAAGGACCCGCCCTTCATGAAAAACTGTTTTTT
NA,TRBJ2-5,TRBD2,TRBV15,CATSRDRESKLAGGETQYF,TGTGCCACCAGCAGAGATCGCGAATCCAAACTAGCGGGGGGGGAGACCCAGTACTTC
NA,TRBJ2-5,NA,TRBV10-1,CASSDPENQETQYF,TGCGCCAGCAGTGATCCGGAGAACCAAGAGACCCAGTACTTC
NA,TRBJ2-7,NA,TRBV10-3,CAISESGPGPSF,TGTGCCATCAGTGAGTCCGGGCCAGGGCCTAGCTTC
NA,TRBJ1-6,NA,TRBV4-1,CASSQSVGGQYHSPLHF,TGCGCCAGCAGCCAGTCGGTGGGGGGACAATACCATTCACCCCTCCACTTT
few,TRBJ1-5,NA,TRBV19,CASAPHWGNQPQHF,TGTGCCAGTGCACCGCACTGGGGAAATCAGCCCCAGCATTTT
NA,TRBJ2-1,NA,TRBV6-2/TRBV6-3,CASSYSWAAEQFF,TGTGCCAGCAGTTATTCTTGGGCTGCTGAGCAGTTCTTC
NA,TRBJ1-2,TRBD1,TRBV2,CASNDRGRSYTF,TGTGCCAGCAACGACAGGGGCAGGAGCTACACCTTC
many,TRBJ2-1,NA,TRBV7-9,CASSQDGFDEQFF,TGTGCCAGCAGTCAGGACGGGTTCGATGAGCAGTTCTTC
NA,TRBJ2-5,TRBD1,TRBV7-2,CASSSTGGELSRKTQYF,TGTGCCAGCAGCTCGACAGGGGGCGAATTATCAAGAAAGACCCAGTACTTC
few,TRBJ2-2,TRBD2,TRBV20-1,CSARGTSGGAYTGELFF,TGCAGTGCTAGGGGGACTAGCGGGGGGGCCTACACCGGGGAGCTGTTTTTT
NA,TRBJ2-2,TRBD2,TRBV20-1,CSAGGEYTGELFF,TGCAGTGCCGGGGGGGAATACACCGGGGAGCTGTTTTTT
few,TRBJ1-3,NA,TRBV7-2,CASSLVSEVYNPGNTIYF,TGTGCCAGCAGCTTAGTATCGGAGGTGTATAATCCTGGAAACACCATATATTTT
many,TRBJ2-5,TRBD2,TRBV24-1,CATAVTSGGWETQYF,TGTGCCACCGCTGTGACTAGCGGGGGTTGGGAGACCCAGTACTTC
few,TRBJ2-1,TRBD2,TRBV7-6,CATLPSSGEFYNEQFF,TGTGCCACCCTTCCCTCTAGCGGGGAGTTCTACAATGAGCAGTTCTTC
few,TRBJ2-5,TRBD2,TRBV12-3/TRBV12-4,CASSPRGGRYQETQYF,TGTGCCAGCAGTCCACGGGGGGGCAGATACCAAGAGACCCAGTACTTC
NA,TRBJ2-1,TRBD2,TRBV28,CASKKPGLAEDNEQFF,TGTGCCAGCAAAAAACCGGGACTAGCGGAGGACAATGAGCAGTTCTTC
NA,TRBJ2-1,NA,TRBV4-1,CASSQDEGATAYNEQFF,TGCGCCAGCAGCCAAGATGAGGGCGCCACAGCCTACAATGAGCAGTTCTTC
few,TRBJ2-1,NA,TRBV6-2/TRBV6-3,CASGPPSYNEQFF,TGTGCCAGCGGTCCTCCCTCCTACAATGAGCAGTTCTTC
few,TRBJ1-6,NA,TRBV6-1,CASSDQSSYNSPLHF,TGTGCCAGCAGTGACCAAAGCTCCTATAATTCACCCCTCCACTTT
few,TRBJ2-4,NA,TRBV7-9,CASRIGGGAFKNIQYF,TGTGCCAGCAGAATAGGGGGGGGGGCCTTTAAAAACATTCAGTACTTC
NA,TRBJ2-2,TRBD1,TRBV6-5,CASSQVQGSGELFF,TGTGCCAGCAGCCAAGTACAGGGGTCCGGGGAGCTGTTTTTT
few,TRBJ2-3,TRBD1,TRBV6-2/TRBV6-3,CASSYSTGGQGSTDTQYF,TGTGCCAGCAGTTACTCGACGGGTGGACAGGGGAGCACAGATACGCAGTATTTT
few,TRBJ1-5,NA,TRBV19,CASTLGRGVYQPQHF,TGTGCCAGTACCTTAGGCCGGGGGGTTTATCAGCCCCAGCATTTT
NA,TRBJ2-1,NA,TRBV7-4,CASSSRDFLSSYNEQFF,TGTGCCAGCAGCTCGCGGGATTTCCTAAGCTCCTACAATGAGCAGTTCTTC
many,TRBJ2-2,NA,TRBV7-2,CASSLSGGTGELFF,TGTGCCAGCAGCTTATCAGGAGGGACCGGGGAGCTGTTTTTT
NA,TRBJ2-1,TRBD2,TRBV9,CASSGTSGGAYNEQFF,TGTGCCAGCAGCGGAACCAGCGGGGGGGCATACAATGAGCAGTTCTTC
few,TRBJ1-1,NA,TRBV6-1,CATSLVGDTEAFF,TGTGCCACCAGCCTAGTAGGAGACACTGAAGCTTTCTTT
few,TRBJ2-1,TRBD1,TRBV11-3,CASSPPPDRAVDNEQFF,TGTGCCAGCAGCCCGCCACCAGACAGGGCGGTGGACAATGAGCAGTTCTTC
NA,TRBJ2-1,NA,TRBV10-3,CAISDPILGGSYNEQFF,TGTGCCATCAGTGACCCGATTCTGGGGGGCTCCTACAATGAGCAGTTCTTC
few,TRBJ2-3,NA,TRBV14,CASSQETEGLPGEYF,TGTGCCAGCAGCCAAGAGACAGAGGGCCTCCCCGGAGAGTATTTT
many,TRBJ1-6,TRBD1,TRBV7-8,CASSFEDRAYNSPLHF,TGTGCCAGCAGCTTTGAGGACAGGGCTTATAATTCACCCCTCCACTTT
few,TRBJ1-1,NA,TRBV5-4,CASSLGGERTEAFF,TGTGCCAGCAGCTTGGGTGGGGAGAGGACTGAAGCTTTCTTT
many,TRBJ1-2,NA,TRBV12-3/TRBV12-4,CASSLAPVSGGYTF,TGTGCCAGCAGTTTAGCGCCCGTGTCCGGTGGCTACACCTTC
NA,TRBJ1-6,TRBD1,TRBV2,CASGDSVTSPLHF,TGTGCCAGCGGGGACAGCGTGACTTCACCCCTCCACTTT
NA,TRBJ2-2,NA,TRBV2,CAWGGRDTGELFF,TGTGCCTGGGGGGGCCGCGACACCGGGGAGCTGTTTTTT
NA,TRBJ2-2,TRBD1,TRBV2,CATDRETGELFF,TGTGCCACTGACAGGGAAACCGGGGAGCTGTTTTTT